A selection of T cell receptor beta chains follows, all from one sample in a study of blood T cell repertoires in COVID-19. Here immunoSEQ multiplex PCR was the method, and the copy in TCRdb shows in-frame clones only, minus some. The sample lists 85,000 to 130,000 clones, around four fifths seen once, with 26% in the top ten. The sequenced material came from peripheral blood. These receptors all come from a man in his fifties or sixties with acute or convalescent COVID-19. Both conserved end residues are part of each CDR3. D genes are given only for firm matches. The listing skips clone size in some rows; elsewhere it reads once, few, many or a size class.

V: TRBV6-2/TRBV6-3; J: TRBJ2-2; size: few; D: TRBD2; DNA: TGTGCCAGCAGTTCGGGCGGGAGCTTAGCCGGGGAGCTGTTTTTT; CDR3: CASSSGGSLAGELFF
V: TRBV19; J: TRBJ1-5; size: -; D: -; DNA: TGTGCCAGTAGTATCCTACTACGGGAGAATCAGCCCCAGCATTTT; CDR3: CASSILLRENQPQHF
V: TRBV12-3/TRBV12-4; J: TRBJ1-1; size: -; D: -; DNA: TGTGCCAGCAGTTTTCAGGAGGGCACTGAAGCTTTCTTT; CDR3: CASSFQEGTEAFF
V: TRBV12-2; J: TRBJ2-3; size: -; D: -; DNA: TGTGCAAGTCGCTTACTCTTGGGGTTGGCGGGAGGGCTAGTTCGGACAGATACGCAGTATTTT; CDR3: CASRLLLGLAGGLVRTDTQYF
V: TRBV10-3; J: TRBJ2-3; size: -; D: TRBD2; DNA: TGTGCCACCCGGGAGGAAAACACAGATACGCAGTATTTT; CDR3: CATREENTDTQYF
V: TRBV18; J: TRBJ1-3; size: once; D: TRBD1; DNA: TGTGCCAGCTCACCGACAGGGGATGGAAACACCATATATTTT; CDR3: CASSPTGDGNTIYF
V: TRBV4-3; J: TRBJ1-1; size: -; D: -; DNA: TGCGCCAGCAGCCAAGCGGTGGGGGCAGGGACCACTGAAGCTTTCTTT; CDR3: CASSQAVGAGTTEAFF
V: TRBV19; J: TRBJ1-5; size: -; D: -; DNA: TGTGCCAGTAGTATCCGTGACGGAGGGGTTATCAATCAGCCCCAGCATTTT; CDR3: CASSIRDGGVINQPQHF
V: TRBV5-5; J: TRBJ1-5; size: -; D: -; DNA: TGTGCCAGCAGCTTTATCGGGGGGAATCAGCCCCAGCATTTT; CDR3: CASSFIGGNQPQHF
V: TRBV19; J: TRBJ1-4; size: few; D: -; DNA: TGTGCCAGTAGTATAATCGGGTTCGGGGTCGAAACTAATGAAAAACTGTTTTTT; CDR3: CASSIIGFGVETNEKLFF
V: TRBV28; J: TRBJ1-5; size: -; D: TRBD1; DNA: TGTGCCAGCAGAGAGGGGGCACAGCCCCAGCATTTT; CDR3: CASREGAQPQHF
V: TRBV20-1; J: TRBJ2-1; size: -; D: -; DNA: TGCAGTGCTAGTCCGGGAGAATTTTACAATGAGCAGTTCTTC; CDR3: CSASPGEFYNEQFF
V: TRBV9; J: TRBJ1-1; size: -; D: -; DNA: TGTGCCAGCAGCGTAGGGGTGACAGAGAACACTGAAGCTTTCTTT; CDR3: CASSVGVTENTEAFF
V: TRBV5-8; J: TRBJ1-1; size: -; D: TRBD1; DNA: TGTGCCAGCAGCACGTACTCCAGGGGGCATAAGGACACTGAAGCTTTCTTT; CDR3: CASSTYSRGHKDTEAFF
V: TRBV10-2; J: TRBJ2-4; size: -; D: -; DNA: TGCGCCAGCAGTGAAGCAGGGGACTACAAAAACATTCAGTACTTC; CDR3: CASSEAGDYKNIQYF